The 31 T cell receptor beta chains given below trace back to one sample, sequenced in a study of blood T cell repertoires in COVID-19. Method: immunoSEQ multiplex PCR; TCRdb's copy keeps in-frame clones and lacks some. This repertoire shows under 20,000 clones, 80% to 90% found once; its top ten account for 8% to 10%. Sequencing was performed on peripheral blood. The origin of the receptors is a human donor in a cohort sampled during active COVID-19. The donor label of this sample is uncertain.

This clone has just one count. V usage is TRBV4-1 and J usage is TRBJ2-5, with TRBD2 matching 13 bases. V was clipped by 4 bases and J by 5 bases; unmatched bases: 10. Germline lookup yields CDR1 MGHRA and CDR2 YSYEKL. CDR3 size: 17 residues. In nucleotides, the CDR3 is TGCGCCAGCAGCCCCCGGACTAGCGGGAGTTATAGTGAGACCCAGTACTTC. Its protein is CASSPRTSGSYSETQYF.

The CDR3 bases are TGTGCCAGCAGCCAAGCTAGCGGCTACGAGCAGTACTTC. Its translation: CASSQASGYEQYF. The rearrangement uses TRBV4-2 and TRBJ2-7; 7 nucleotides line up with TRBD2. Trimming at V came to 1 base and at J to 3 bases, leaving 0 bases not matched to a gene. From germline, CDR1 is LGHNA and CDR2 YNFKEQ. CDR3 length: 13 residues.

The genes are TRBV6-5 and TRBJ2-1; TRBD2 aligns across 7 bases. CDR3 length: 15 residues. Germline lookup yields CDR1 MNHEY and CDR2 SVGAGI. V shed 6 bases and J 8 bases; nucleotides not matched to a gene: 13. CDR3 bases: TGTGCCAGCAGCCGCCCCGGACTAGGTATCCATGAGCAGTTCTTC. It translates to CASSRPGLGIHEQFF.

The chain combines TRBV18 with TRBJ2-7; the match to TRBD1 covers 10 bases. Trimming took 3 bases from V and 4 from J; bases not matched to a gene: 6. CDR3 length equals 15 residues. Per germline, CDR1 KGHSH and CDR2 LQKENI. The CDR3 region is CASSPIPGQGYEQYF. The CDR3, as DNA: TGTGCCAGCTCACCCATCCCGGGACAGGGGTACGAGCAGTACTTC.

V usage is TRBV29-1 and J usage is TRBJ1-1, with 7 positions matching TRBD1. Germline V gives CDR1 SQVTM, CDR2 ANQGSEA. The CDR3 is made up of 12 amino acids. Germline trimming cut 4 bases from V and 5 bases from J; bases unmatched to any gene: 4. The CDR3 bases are TGCAGCGTTGGACAGGGTGAGACTGAAGCTTTCTTT. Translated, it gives CSVGQGETEAFF.

Here the CDR3 reads CASRGLAQNTGELFF. As DNA, the CDR3 is TGTGCCAGCAGGGGACTAGCGCAAAACACCGGGGAGCTGTTTTTT. This chain uses TRBV2 with TRBJ2-2; 10 bases are a match to TRBD2. CDR1 and CDR2 from the germline V gene are SNHLY and FYNNEI. This CDR3 spans 15 amino acids. Losses at the gene ends were 6 bases for V and 2 bases for J; bases not matched to a gene: 3. Looking up the rest from reference TRBV2 and TRBJ2-2 gives the full variable domain: EPEVTQTPSHQVTQMGQEVILRCVPISNHLYFYWYRQILGQKVEFLVSFYNNEISEKSEIFDDQFSVERPDGSNFTLKIRSTKLEDSAMYFCASRGLAQNTGELFFGEGSRLTVL.

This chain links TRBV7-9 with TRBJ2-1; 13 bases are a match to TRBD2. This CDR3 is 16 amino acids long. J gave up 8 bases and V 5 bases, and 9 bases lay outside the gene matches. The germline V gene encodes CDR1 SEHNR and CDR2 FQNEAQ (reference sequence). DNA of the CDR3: TGTGCCAGCAGCCCTTGGACTAGCGGGAGTCGCGATGAGCAGTTCTTC. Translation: CASSPWTSGSRDEQFF.

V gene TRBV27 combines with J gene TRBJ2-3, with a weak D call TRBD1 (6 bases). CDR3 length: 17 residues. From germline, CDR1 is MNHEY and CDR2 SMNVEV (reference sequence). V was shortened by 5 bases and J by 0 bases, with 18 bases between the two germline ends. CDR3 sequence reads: CASSQGTLSSSTDTQYF. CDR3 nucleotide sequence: TGTGCCAGCAGTCAGGGGACGCTCAGTTCTAGCACAGATACGCAGTATTTT.

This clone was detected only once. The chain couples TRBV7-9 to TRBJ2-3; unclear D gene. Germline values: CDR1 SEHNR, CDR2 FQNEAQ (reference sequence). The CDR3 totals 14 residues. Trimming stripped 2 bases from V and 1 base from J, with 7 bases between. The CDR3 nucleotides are TGTGCCAGCAGCTTAAGAGTTGGCACAGATACGCAGTATTTT. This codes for CASSLRVGTDTQYF.

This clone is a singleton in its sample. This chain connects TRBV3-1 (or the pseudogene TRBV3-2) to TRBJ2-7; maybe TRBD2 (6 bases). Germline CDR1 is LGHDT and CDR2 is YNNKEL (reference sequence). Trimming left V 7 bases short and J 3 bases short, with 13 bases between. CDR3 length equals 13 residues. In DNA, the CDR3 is TGTGCCAGCAAGGCTAGCGTGGACTACGAGCAGTACTTC. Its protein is CASKASVDYEQYF.

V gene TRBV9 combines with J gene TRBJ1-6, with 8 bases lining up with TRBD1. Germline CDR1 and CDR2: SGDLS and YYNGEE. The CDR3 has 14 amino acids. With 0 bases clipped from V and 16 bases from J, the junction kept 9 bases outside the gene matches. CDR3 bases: TGTGCCAGCAGCGTAGTAGGATCAGGGGGCCAACTCCACTTT. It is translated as CASSVVGSGGQLHF.

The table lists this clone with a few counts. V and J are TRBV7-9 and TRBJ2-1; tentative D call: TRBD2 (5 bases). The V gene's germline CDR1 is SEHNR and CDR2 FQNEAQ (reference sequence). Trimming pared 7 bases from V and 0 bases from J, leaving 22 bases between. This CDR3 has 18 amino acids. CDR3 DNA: TGTGCCAGCAACCCTCCGGTGGGGAACCGGGACTCCTACAATGAGCAGTTCTTC. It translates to CASNPPVGNRDSYNEQFF.

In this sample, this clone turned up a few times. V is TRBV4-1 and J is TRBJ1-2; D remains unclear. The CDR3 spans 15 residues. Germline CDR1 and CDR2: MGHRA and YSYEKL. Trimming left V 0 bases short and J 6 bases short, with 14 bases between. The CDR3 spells CASSQDPQRENGYTF. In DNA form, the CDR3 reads TGCGCCAGCAGCCAAGACCCGCAAAGAGAAAATGGCTACACCTTC.

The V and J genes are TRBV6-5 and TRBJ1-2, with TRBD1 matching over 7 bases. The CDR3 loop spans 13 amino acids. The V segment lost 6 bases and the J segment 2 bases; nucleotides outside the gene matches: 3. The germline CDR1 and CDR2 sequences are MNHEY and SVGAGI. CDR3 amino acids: CASSRTGNYGYTF. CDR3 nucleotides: TGTGCCAGCAGCCGGACAGGAAACTATGGCTACACCTTC.

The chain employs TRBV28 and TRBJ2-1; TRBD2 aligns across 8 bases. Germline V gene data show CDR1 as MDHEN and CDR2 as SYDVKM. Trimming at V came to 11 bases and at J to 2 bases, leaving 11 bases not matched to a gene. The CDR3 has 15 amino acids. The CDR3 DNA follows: TGTGCCTACCCGGGCGGGAGGAGGACCTACAATGAGCAGTTCTTC. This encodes CAYPGGRRTYNEQFF.

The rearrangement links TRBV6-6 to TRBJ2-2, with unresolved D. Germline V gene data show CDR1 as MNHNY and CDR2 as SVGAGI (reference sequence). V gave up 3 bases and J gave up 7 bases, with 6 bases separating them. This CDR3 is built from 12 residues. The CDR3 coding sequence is TGTGCCAGCAGTTATGTCTACGGGGAGCTGTTTTTT. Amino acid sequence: CASSYVYGELFF.

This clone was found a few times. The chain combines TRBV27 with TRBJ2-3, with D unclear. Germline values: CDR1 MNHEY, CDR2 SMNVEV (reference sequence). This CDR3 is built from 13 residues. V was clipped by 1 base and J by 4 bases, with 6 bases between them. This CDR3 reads CASSLLKPDTQYF. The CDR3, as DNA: TGTGCCAGCAGTTTATTGAAGCCAGATACGCAGTATTTT.

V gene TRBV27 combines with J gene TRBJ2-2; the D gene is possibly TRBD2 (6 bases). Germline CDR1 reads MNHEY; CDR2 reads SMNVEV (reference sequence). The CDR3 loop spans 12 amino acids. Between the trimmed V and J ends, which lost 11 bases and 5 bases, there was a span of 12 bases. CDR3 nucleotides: TGTGCCTCGGAGGGCGATACCGGGGAGCTGTTTTTT. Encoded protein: CASEGDTGELFF.

CDR3 in amino acids: CASSSGTANTEAFF. CDR3 in DNA: TGTGCCAGCAGCTCGGGGACAGCGAACACTGAAGCTTTCTTT. This chain connects TRBV7-2 to TRBJ1-1; 7 bases are shared with TRBD1. V lost 4 bases and J lost 1; bases outside the gene matches: 3. CDR1 and CDR2 from the germline V gene are SGHTA and FQGNSA. The CDR3 consists of 14 residues.

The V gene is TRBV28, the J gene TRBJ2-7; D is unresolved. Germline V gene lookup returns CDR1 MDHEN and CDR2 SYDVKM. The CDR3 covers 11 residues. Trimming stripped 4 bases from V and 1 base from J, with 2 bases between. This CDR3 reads CASSSSYEQYF. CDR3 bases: TGTGCCAGCAGTTCATCCTACGAGCAGTACTTC. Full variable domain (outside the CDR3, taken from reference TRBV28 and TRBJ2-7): DVKVTQSSRYLVKRTGEKVFLECVQDMDHENMFWYRQDPGLGLRLIYFSYDVKMKEKGDIPEGYSVSREKKERFSLILESASTNQTSMYLCASSSSYEQYFGPGTRLTVT.

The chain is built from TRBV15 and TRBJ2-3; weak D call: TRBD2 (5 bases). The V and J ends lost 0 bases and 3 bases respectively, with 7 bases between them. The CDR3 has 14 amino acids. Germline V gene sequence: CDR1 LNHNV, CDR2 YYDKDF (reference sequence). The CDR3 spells CATSRERVTDTQYF. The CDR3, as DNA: TGTGCCACCAGCAGAGAGCGGGTTACAGATACGCAGTATTTT.

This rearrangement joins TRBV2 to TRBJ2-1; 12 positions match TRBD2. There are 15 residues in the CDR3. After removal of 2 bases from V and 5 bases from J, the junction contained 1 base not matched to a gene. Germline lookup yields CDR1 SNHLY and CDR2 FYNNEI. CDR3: CASSERLAGDNEQFF. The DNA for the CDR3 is TGTGCCAGCAGTGAAAGACTAGCGGGAGACAATGAGCAGTTCTTC.

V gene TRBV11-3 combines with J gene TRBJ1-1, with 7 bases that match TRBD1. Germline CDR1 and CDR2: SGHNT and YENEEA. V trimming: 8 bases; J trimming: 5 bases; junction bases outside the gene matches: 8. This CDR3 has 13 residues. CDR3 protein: CASGHDRETEAFF. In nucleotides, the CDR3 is TGTGCCAGCGGCCATGACAGGGAGACTGAAGCTTTCTTT.

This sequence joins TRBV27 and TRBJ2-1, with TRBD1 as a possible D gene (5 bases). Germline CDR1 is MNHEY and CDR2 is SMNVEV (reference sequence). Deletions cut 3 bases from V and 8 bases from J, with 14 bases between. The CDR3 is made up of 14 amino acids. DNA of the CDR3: TGTGCCAGCAGTTTCTCGACAGTGTCGGATGAGCAGTTCTTC. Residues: CASSFSTVSDEQFF.

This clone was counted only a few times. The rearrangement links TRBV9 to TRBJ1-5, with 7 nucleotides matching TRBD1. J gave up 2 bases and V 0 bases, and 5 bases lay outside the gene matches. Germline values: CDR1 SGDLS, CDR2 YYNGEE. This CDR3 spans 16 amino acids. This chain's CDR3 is CASSVGGGVGNQPQHF. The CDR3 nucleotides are TGTGCCAGCAGCGTAGGAGGGGGCGTCGGCAATCAGCCCCAGCATTTT.

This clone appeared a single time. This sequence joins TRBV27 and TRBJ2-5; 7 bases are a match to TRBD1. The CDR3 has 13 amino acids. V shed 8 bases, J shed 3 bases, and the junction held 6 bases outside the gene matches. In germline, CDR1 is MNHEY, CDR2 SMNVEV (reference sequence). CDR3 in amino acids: CASAFTGEETQYF. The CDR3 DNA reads TGTGCCAGCGCATTTACAGGGGAAGAGACCCAGTACTTC.

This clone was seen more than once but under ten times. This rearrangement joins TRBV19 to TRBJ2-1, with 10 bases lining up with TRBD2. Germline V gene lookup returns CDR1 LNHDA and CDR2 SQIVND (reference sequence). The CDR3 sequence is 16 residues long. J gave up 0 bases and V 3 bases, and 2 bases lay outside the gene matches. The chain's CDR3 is CASSIRTSGSYNEQFF. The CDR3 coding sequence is TGTGCCAGTAGTATTCGGACTAGCGGCTCCTACAATGAGCAGTTCTTC.

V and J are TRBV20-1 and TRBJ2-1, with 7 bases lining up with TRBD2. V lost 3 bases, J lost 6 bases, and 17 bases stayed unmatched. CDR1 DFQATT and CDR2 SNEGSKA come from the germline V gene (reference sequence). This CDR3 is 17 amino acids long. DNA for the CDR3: TGCAGTGCTAGTAGTTGGGGAATGGCGGGAGCCGGCAATGAGCAGTTCTTC. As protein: CSASSWGMAGAGNEQFF.

As DNA, the CDR3 is TGTGCCAGCAGTGTGACCGGGACAGGGCTAGGCTACGAGCAGTACTTC. Its protein product is CASSVTGTGLGYEQYF. The chain uses TRBV6-1 and TRBJ2-7, with 9 bases matching TRBD1. CDR1 and CDR2 (germline): MNHNS, SASEGT. V shed 4 bases, J shed 3 bases, and the junction held 10 bases outside the gene matches. The CDR3 runs 16 residues.

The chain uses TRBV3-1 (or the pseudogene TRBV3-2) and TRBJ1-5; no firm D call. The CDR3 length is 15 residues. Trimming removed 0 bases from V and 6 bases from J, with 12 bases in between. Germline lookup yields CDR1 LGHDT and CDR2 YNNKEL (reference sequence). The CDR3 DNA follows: TGTGCCAGCAGCCAAGATCGAGGCGGAGGTCAGCCCCAGCATTTT. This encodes CASSQDRGGGQPQHF.

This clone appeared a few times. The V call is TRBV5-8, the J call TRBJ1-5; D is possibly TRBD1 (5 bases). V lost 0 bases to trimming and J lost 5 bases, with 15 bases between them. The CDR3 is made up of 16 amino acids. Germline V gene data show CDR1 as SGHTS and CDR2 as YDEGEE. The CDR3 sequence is CASSLAEMGGHQPQHF. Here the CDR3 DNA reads TGTGCCAGCAGCTTGGCCGAAATGGGGGGTCATCAGCCCCAGCATTTT.